The entry below gives a single TCR beta chain sequence along with its context. Its antigen is unidentified. This specimen comes from a study of T cell responses to AZD1222 COVID-19 vaccine. Whole-study results and caveats: Increases in Spike-specific TCR breadth and depth were seen after two AZD1222 doses. Donors in the cohort were predominantly white British and more often female, and clonal diversity was possibly underestimated. The CD4 TCRs associated with vaccination extended across spike and predominated at 160-218 and 743-854.

The V gene end was trimmed by 9 bases and the J gene end by 5 bases; junction bases not matched to a gene: 19. Looked up from germline, CDR1 is SNHLY and CDR2 is FYNNEI. CDR3 length equals 17 residues. Generated by immunoSEQ multiplex PCR, the TCRdb table keeps only in-frame clones and is missing some. Among under 95,000 clones listed, approximately 90% were seen once. The origin of this receptor is an adult in good health. V gene TRBV2 combines with J gene TRBJ2-7, with TRBD1 matching 10 bases. The sequenced sample was peripheral blood, obtained on day 0 of AZD1222 vaccination. For the CDR3, the DNA is TGTGCCAGTATACGTGAGCTTTATGGGACAGGGGCCAACGAGCAGTACTTC. Translating it yields CASIRELYGTGANEQYF.